The 18 T cell receptor beta chains given below trace back to one sample, sequenced in a study of blood T cell repertoires in COVID-19. Profiled with immunoSEQ multiplex PCR; TCRdb holds only in-frame clones, not every one. The data hold around 43,000 clones, with 60% to 80% observed a single time. Sample: peripheral blood. The receptors come from a man in his 70s with acute or convalescent COVID-19.

The CDR3 sequence: CASSSDSGETQYF. The CDR3 bases are TGTGCCAGCAGCTCGGACAGTGGAGAGACCCAGTACTTC. The V and J genes are TRBV7-9 and TRBJ2-5, with D possibly being TRBD1 (6 bases). The CDR3 has 13 residues. The germline CDR1 and CDR2 sequences are SEHNR and FQNEAQ (reference sequence). V lost 4 bases and J 4 bases, leaving 10 bases between the germline ends.

The chain combines TRBV2 with TRBJ2-7; D not resolved. CDR3 length: 11 amino acids. Trimming removed 4 bases at V and 6 bases at J, with 7 bases between. Germline lookup yields CDR1 SNHLY and CDR2 FYNNEI. CDR3 loop: CASSGGGEQYF. The DNA for the CDR3 is TGTGCCAGCAGTGGAGGTGGCGAGCAGTACTTC.

The V and J genes are TRBV11-1 and TRBJ2-7, with TRBD1 matching 7 bases. The CDR3 totals 13 residues. Germline-derived CDR1 and CDR2 are SGHAT and FQDESV (reference sequence). The ends lost 6 bases at V and 1 base at J; junction bases unmatched: 3. The CDR3 DNA reads as TGTGCCAGCAGTTGGGACAGATCCTACGAGCAGTACTTC. As protein: CASSWDRSYEQYF.

The chain joins TRBV5-5 to TRBJ1-4; perhaps TRBD1 as D (5 bases). This CDR3 comprises 15 residues. The germline gives CDR1 SGHKS, CDR2 YYEKEE (reference sequence). Trimming cost V 0 bases and J 8 bases, with 14 bases left between them. Here the CDR3 DNA reads TGTGCCAGCAGCTTGGAGGTCGGGACTAGCGAAAAACTGTTTTTT. Protein: CASSLEVGTSEKLFF.

This clone was detected a few times. The chain combines TRBV12-3 or TRBV12-4 with TRBJ1-1, with D perhaps matching TRBD1 (5 bases). This CDR3 contains 13 residues. Trimming stripped 3 bases from V and 4 bases from J, with 9 bases between. The CDR3, as DNA: TGTGCCAGCAGTTTTAGTCAGGGCACTGAAGCTTTCTTT. Its translation: CASSFSQGTEAFF.

This clone was detected only a few times. This sequence joins TRBV28 and TRBJ1-2; D unresolved. V dropped 1 base and J dropped 4 bases, with 16 bases sitting between them. The CDR3 sequence is 16 residues long. Germline CDR1 and CDR2: MDHEN and SYDVKM. CDR3 amino acids: CASSLSIGPLPYGYTF. Written as DNA, the CDR3 is TGTGCCAGCAGTTTATCTATTGGGCCTCTTCCCTATGGCTACACCTTC.

This clone appeared a few times. The chain carries TRBV19 and TRBJ1-5; no definite D call. V was cut by 7 bases and J by 0 bases, with 10 bases left in between. The CDR3 covers 14 residues. The germline V gene encodes CDR1 LNHDA and CDR2 SQIVND (reference sequence). CDR3 sequence: CASNGAYSNQPQHF. The CDR3 DNA reads as TGTGCCAGTAACGGTGCCTATAGCAATCAGCCCCAGCATTTT.

The chain is built from TRBV7-3 and TRBJ2-3; 11 bases align to TRBD2. V shed 1 base, J shed 0 bases, and the junction held 0 bases outside the gene matches. The CDR3 contains 16 residues. Germline V lookup: CDR1 SGHTA, CDR2 FQGTGA. Here the CDR3 reads CASSLIAGGSTDTQYF. CDR3 DNA: TGTGCCAGCAGCTTAATAGCGGGGGGGAGCACAGATACGCAGTATTTT.

V is TRBV24-1 and J is TRBJ1-2; D gene unclear. V was clipped by 3 bases and J by 4 bases, with 11 bases between them. Germline V gene sequence: CDR1 KGHDR, CDR2 SFDVKD. The length of the CDR3 is 14 residues. CDR3 loop: CATSDGLTSYGYTF. In DNA form, the CDR3 reads TGTGCCACCAGTGATGGGCTAACAAGCTATGGCTACACCTTC.

The rearrangement links TRBV2 to TRBJ2-7; TRBD2 is a possible D gene (6 bases). Germline V gives CDR1 SNHLY, CDR2 FYNNEI. V lost 6 bases, J lost 2 bases, and 14 bases lay in between. CDR3 length: 14 amino acids. The CDR3 region is CASSSGTPPYEQYF. The CDR3 DNA follows: TGTGCCAGCAGCTCCGGGACTCCTCCCTACGAGCAGTACTTC. Full variable domain (remainder filled in from reference TRBV2 and TRBJ2-7): EPEVTQTPSHQVTQMGQEVILRCVPISNHLYFYWYRQILGQKVEFLVSFYNNEISEKSEIFDDQFSVERPDGSNFTLKIRSTKLEDSAMYFCASSSGTPPYEQYFGPGTRLTVT.

This rearrangement joins TRBV30 to TRBJ1-2, with 7 positions matching TRBD1. CDR1 is GTSNPN and CDR2 is SVGIG in the germline V gene (reference sequence). V shed 3 bases, J shed 1 base, and the junction held 14 bases outside the gene matches. The CDR3 runs 17 residues. The CDR3 loop reads CAWRGPRDSNLNYGYTF. CDR3 coding DNA: TGTGCCTGGAGGGGGCCCCGGGACAGCAATCTTAACTATGGCTACACCTTC. Full variable domain (rest looked up from reference TRBV30 and TRBJ1-2): SQTIHQWPATLVQPVGSPLSLECTVEGTSNPNLYWYRQAAGRGLQLLFYSVGIGQISSEVPQNLSASRPQDRQFILSSKKLLLSDSGFYLCAWRGPRDSNLNYGYTFGSGTRLTVV.

Here the CDR3 reads CAISGSEGRINYGYTF. In nucleotides, the CDR3 is TGTGCCATCAGTGGGTCGGAGGGGCGTATTAACTATGGCTACACCTTC. This sequence joins TRBV10-3 and TRBJ1-2, with D perhaps matching TRBD1 (5 bases). V was clipped by 4 bases and J by 1 base, with 16 bases between them. The CDR3 spans 16 residues. The germline CDR1 and CDR2 sequences are ENHRY and SYGVKD.

The J gene is TRBJ1-1, the V gene TRBV28, with D hard to call. CDR1 and CDR2 from the germline V gene are MDHEN and SYDVKM. The CDR3 has 12 amino acids. Trimming left V 3 bases short and J 4 bases short, with 6 bases between. The CDR3 bases are TGTGCCAGCAGTTTGAGGGTCACTGAAGCTTTCTTT. It yields the protein CASSLRVTEAFF.

The CDR3 loop reads CASSPRTATNTEAFF. DNA of the CDR3: TGTGCCAGCAGCCCGCGGACTGCAACGAACACTGAAGCTTTCTTT. The V gene is TRBV7-2, the J gene TRBJ1-1; D is undetermined. The CDR3 has 15 amino acids. V lost 5 bases and J lost 1, with 14 bases in between. Looked up from germline, CDR1 is SGHTA and CDR2 is FQGNSA.

The rearrangement uses TRBV4-2 and TRBJ1-1, with 7 bases identical to TRBD1. The germline CDR1 and CDR2 sequences are LGHNA and YNFKEQ. CDR3 size: 15 residues. J was trimmed by 1 base and V by 1 base; bases with no gene match: 3. CDR3 sequence (DNA): TGTGCCAGCAGCCAAGGACAGGGCCCGAACACTGAAGCTTTCTTT. Protein sequence: CASSQGQGPNTEAFF.

The genes are TRBV6-2 or TRBV6-3 and TRBJ1-4, with TRBD1 matching over 7 bases. CDR1 and CDR2 from the germline V gene are MNHEY and SVGEGT. J gave up 6 bases and V 4 bases, and 11 bases lay outside the gene matches. The CDR3 is 16 amino acids. CDR3 sequence reads: CASSFAPGQRDEKLFF. The CDR3, as DNA: TGTGCCAGCAGTTTCGCACCGGGACAGCGGGATGAAAAACTGTTTTTT.

The chain recombines TRBV7-9 with TRBJ1-4; 7 nucleotides line up with TRBD1. Germline V CDR1 and CDR2: SEHNR, FQNEAQ (reference sequence). V dropped 5 bases and J dropped 7; count of bases not matched to a gene: 10. The CDR3 runs 15 residues. In nucleotides, the CDR3 is TGTGCCAGCAGCCCACAGGGGATAGATCCTGAAAAACTGTTTTTT. This encodes CASSPQGIDPEKLFF.

The rearrangement uses TRBV10-1 and TRBJ1-5; tentative D call: TRBD1 (6 bases). The V and J ends lost 2 bases and 7 bases respectively, with 18 bases between them. Per the germline V gene, CDR1 is WNHNN and CDR2 is SYGVQD (reference sequence). The CDR3 length is 16 residues. Here the CDR3 reads CASSEGRRGAGQPQHF. CDR3 sequence (DNA): TGCGCCAGCAGTGAGGGGCGCAGGGGCGCAGGGCAGCCCCAGCATTTT.